Below, 5 T cell receptor beta chains from the same sample are listed, as sequenced in a study of T cells in Graves' hyperthyroidism and ophthalmopathy. Amplified TCR beta CDR3 regions derived from RNA transcripts. TCR CDR3 underwent first-round RT-PCR with the HTBI primer set. TCRdb itself ran the multiplex PCR reads through MiXCR, one entry per CDR3 protein. The data hold approximately 600,000 distinct CDR3 sequences, with roughly 14% observed a single time. Sequenced input: blood. These receptors originate from a woman under 40 with Graves' hyperthyroidism that later progressed to Graves' ophthalmopathy.

This clonotype has just a few counts. The chain is built from TRBV3-1 and TRBJ2-3; possible D gene TRBD2, 5 bases. This CDR3 has 15 residues. CDR1 LGHDT and CDR2 YNNKEL come from the germline V gene (reference sequence). Trimming left V 1 base short and J 2 bases short, with 10 bases between. The DNA for the CDR3 is TGTGCCAGCAGCCAAGGCGGGCAAAACACAGATACGCAGTATTTT. Encoded protein: CASSQGGQNTDTQYF.

The genes are TRBV30 and TRBJ1-5; possible D gene TRBD1, 5 bases. The V and J ends lost 1 base and 6 bases respectively, with 7 bases between them. Germline values: CDR1 GTSNPN, CDR2 SVGIG (reference sequence). This CDR3 is built from 12 residues. This chain's CDR3 is CAWSGGSQPQHF. The DNA of the CDR3 is TGTGCCTGGAGTGGGGGCAGTCAGCCCCAGCATTTT.

Regarding this clonotype: The junction departs from the called germline gene at one end, perhaps through a read error. The rearrangement uses TRBV12-3 or TRBV12-4 and TRBJ1-1; TRBD1 matches at 9 bases. This CDR3 contains 14 residues. CDR3 in amino acids: CVSEDRGVNAEAFF. Here the CDR3 DNA reads TGTGTCAGCGAGGACAGGGGCGTGAACGCTGAAGCTTTCTTT.

The J gene is TRBJ2-7, the V gene TRBV27; TRBD2 aligns across 13 bases. V was clipped by 3 bases and J by 5 bases; unmatched bases: 4. The CDR3 totals 15 residues. CDR1 and CDR2 (germline): MNHEY, SMNVEV (reference sequence). CDR3 in DNA: TGTGCCAGCAGTTTTTGGACTAGCGGGAGACACGAGCAGTACTTC. Translating it yields CASSFWTSGRHEQYF.

The chain has TRBV15 and TRBJ2-2; a weak D match, TRBD1 (6 bases). V was pared by 5 bases and J by 0 bases, with 10 bases between. Germline V gives CDR1 LNHNV, CDR2 YYDKDF (reference sequence). This CDR3 region has 15 residues. CDR3: CATSVDRSNTGELFF. The CDR3 DNA reads as TGTGCCACCAGCGTAGACAGGTCGAACACCGGGGAGCTGTTTTTT.